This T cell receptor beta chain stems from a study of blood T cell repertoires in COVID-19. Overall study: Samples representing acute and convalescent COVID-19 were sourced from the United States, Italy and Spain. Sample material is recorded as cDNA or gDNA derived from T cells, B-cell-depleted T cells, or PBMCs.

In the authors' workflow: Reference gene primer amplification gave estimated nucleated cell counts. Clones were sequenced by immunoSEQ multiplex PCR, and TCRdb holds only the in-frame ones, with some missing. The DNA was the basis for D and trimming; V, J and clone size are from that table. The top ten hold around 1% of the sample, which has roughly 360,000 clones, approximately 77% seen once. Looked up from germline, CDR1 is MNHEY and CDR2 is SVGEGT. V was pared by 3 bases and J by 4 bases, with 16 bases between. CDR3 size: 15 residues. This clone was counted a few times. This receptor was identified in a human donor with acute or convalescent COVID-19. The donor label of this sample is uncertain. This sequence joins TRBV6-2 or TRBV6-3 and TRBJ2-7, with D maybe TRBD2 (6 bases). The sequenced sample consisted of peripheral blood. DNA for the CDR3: TGTGCCAGCAGTTATGGGGGGATCGGAGGATACGAGCAGTACTTC. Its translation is CASSYGGIGGYEQYF.